This is a list of T cell receptor beta chains from one sample in a study of shared clonotypes between healthy human individuals. Produced via immunoSEQ multiplex PCR; TCRdb's table is partial and in-frame only. The repertoire includes approximately 460,000 clones, around 77% of them detected once, and about 12% sits in the top ten. Sequenced input: PBMCs. The receptor set was obtained from a middle-aged woman in good health. Some clones in this sample may be carry-over from other donors' samples. Both conserved end residues are part of each CDR3. Fields, in order: V gene, D gene, clone size, J gene, CDR3 DNA, CDR3 protein. D genes are given only for firm matches. Expanded clones are given a class, and other clones once, few, many or no size at all.

TRBV4-2	TRBD2	NA	TRBJ2-7	TGTGCCAGCAGCCCACAGCGGGACTACGAGCAGTACTTC	CASSPQRDYEQYF
TRBV30	TRBD2	NA	TRBJ2-3	TGTGCCTGGACTAGCGGGAGTCCAGATACGCAGTATTTT	CAWTSGSPDTQYF
TRBV19	TRBD2	many	TRBJ2-1	TGTGCCAGTAGTATTTGGACTAGCGTTGAGCAGTTCTTC	CASSIWTSVEQFF
TRBV18	NA	NA	TRBJ2-7	TGTGCCAGCTCACCACCCTCCGGGATGGAGAATCGCGAGCAGTACTTC	CASSPPSGMENREQYF
TRBV30	TRBD1	few	TRBJ1-1	TGTGCCTGGAGTGTAGGTTTGGGACAGACTAAAGCTTTCTTT	CAWSVGLGQTKAFF
TRBV5-4	TRBD2	NA	TRBJ2-2	TGTGCCAGCAGCCGACTAGCGGGAGATAACACCGGGGAGCTGTTTTTT	CASSRLAGDNTGELFF
TRBV11-3	NA	NA	TRBJ2-2	TGTGCCAGCAGCTCACAGGGACGAAACGGGGAGCTGTTTTTT	CASSSQGRNGELFF
TRBV14	TRBD1	NA	TRBJ2-7	TGTGCCAGCAGCCTTCGGACAGGGGGAATATCCTACGAGCAGTACTTC	CASSLRTGGISYEQYF
TRBV7-2	NA	NA	TRBJ2-7	TGTGCCAGCAGCTTAGAACAGGGCTACGAGCAGTACTTC	CASSLEQGYEQYF
TRBV15	NA	NA	TRBJ2-5	TGTGCCACCAGCACAGGACTCGGGGAGACCCAGTACTTC	CATSTGLGETQYF
TRBV7-9	NA	few	TRBJ2-3	TGTGCCAGCAGCATCCCGACAGGACCTGATACGCAGTATTTT	CASSIPTGPDTQYF
TRBV2	TRBD2	NA	TRBJ2-7	TGTGCCAGCAGAAGCCCCGGGACTAGCGGGATTTACGAGCAGTACTTC	CASRSPGTSGIYEQYF
TRBV27	TRBD1	NA	TRBJ2-1	TGTGCCAGCAGTTTAACGACAGGGGTCGATGAGCAGTTCTTC	CASSLTTGVDEQFF
TRBV5-4	TRBD2	NA	TRBJ2-3	TGTGCCAGCAGCTCCCCTAGCGGGGGGGGGACAGATACGCAGTATTTT	CASSSPSGGGTDTQYF
TRBV2	NA	NA	TRBJ2-5	TGTGCCAGCAGTGAAGGGAACTACCCTCAAGAGACCCAGTACTTC	CASSEGNYPQETQYF
TRBV19	NA	few	TRBJ1-2	TGTGCCAGTAGTTCCGGAGGGGAATTCTATGGCTACACCTTC	CASSSGGEFYGYTF
TRBV18	TRBD1	NA	TRBJ1-2	TGTGCCAGCTCACCGGACAGGGGTACCTATGGCTACACCTTC	CASSPDRGTYGYTF
TRBV2	NA	NA	TRBJ1-4	TGTGCCAGCAGGAGGGAAGATTTTGAAAAACTGTTTTTT	CASRREDFEKLFF
TRBV5-1	NA	NA	TRBJ1-4	TGCGCCAGCAGCCCCGGGAGTGGGGCAGGTAATGAAAAACTGTTTTTT	CASSPGSGAGNEKLFF
TRBV7-8	NA	NA	TRBJ2-5	TGTGCCAGCAGCAGAGTTAGGGGAGGAGGGGAGACCCAGTACTTC	CASSRVRGGGETQYF